Here is one T cell receptor beta chain with its context. Sequencing used immunoSEQ multiplex PCR; TCRdb keeps in-frame clones, though not all of them. Of around 78,000 clones in the sample, 90% were seen once. This record belongs to a study of T cell responses to AZD1222 COVID-19 vaccine. V lost 2 bases and J 2 bases, leaving 9 bases between the germline ends. From germline, CDR1 is SGHVS and CDR2 FNYEAQ. The CDR3 totals 15 residues. The sample in question was peripheral blood, obtained on day 0 of AZD1222 vaccination. The receptor was isolated from an adult in good health. The V call is TRBV7-6, the J call TRBJ1-4; D perhaps matches TRBD1 (5 bases). The CDR3 is CASSLIWGTNEKLFF. The CDR3 region has the DNA TGTGCCAGCAGCTTAATTTGGGGGACTAATGAAAAACTGTTTTTT.